The 19 T cell receptor beta chains below come from one sample, sequenced in a study of blood T cell repertoires in COVID-19. Measured with immunoSEQ multiplex PCR; TCRdb has only the in-frame clones, and not every one. The sample yields tens of thousands of clones, roughly 83% seen once. The source material was peripheral blood. Receptors were obtained from a human donor in a cohort sampled during active COVID-19.

CDR3 DNA sequence: TGTGCCAGCAGCCAGGGACTAGCGGGCCGCACAGATACGCAGTATTTT. Its translation is CASSQGLAGRTDTQYF. The genes are TRBV7-9 and TRBJ2-3; TRBD2 aligns across 12 bases. Germline values: CDR1 SEHNR, CDR2 FQNEAQ (reference sequence). The CDR3 spans 16 residues. V lost 5 bases and J lost 1; bases outside the gene matches: 4.

The CDR3 DNA is TGCAGCGTTTGGACAGGGGAAGAGCAGTACTTC. Its protein product is CSVWTGEEQYF. The chain links TRBV29-1 to TRBJ2-7; 9 bases align to TRBD1. The CDR3 loop spans 11 amino acids. CDR1 and CDR2 from the germline V gene are SQVTM and ANQGSEA. Trimming took 5 bases from V and 7 from J; bases not matched to a gene: 3.

The chain joins TRBV15 to TRBJ1-6; 9 nucleotides line up with TRBD1. This CDR3 region has 15 residues. The J segment lost 8 bases and the V segment lost 3 bases, leaving 5 bases of the junction unmatched. The germline V gene has CDR1 LNHNV and CDR2 YYDKDF (reference sequence). CDR3 bases: TGTGCCACCAGCAGGATGGGACAGGGAGATTCACCCCTCCACTTT. It encodes CATSRMGQGDSPLHF.

In this sample, this clone turned up a few times. The chain combines TRBV21-1 with TRBJ2-7; the listed D gene, TRBD2, was not tested against the DNA. TRBV21-1 is designated a pseudogene. The CDR3 is 17 residues long. CDR3 sequence: CASSNRKGLAENYEQYF. CDR3 DNA: TGTGCCAGCAGCAATCGAAAAGGGCTAGCGGAAAACTACGAGCAGTACTTC.

This chain links TRBV19 with TRBJ1-2; D gene ambiguous. The CDR3 covers 13 residues. V was clipped by 7 bases and J by 4 bases, with 13 bases between them. Germline V lookup: CDR1 LNHDA, CDR2 SQIVND (reference sequence). CDR3 in amino acids: CASTLGIAYGYTF. CDR3 in DNA: TGTGCCAGTACCCTCGGGATCGCCTATGGCTACACCTTC.

The CDR3 spells CASSYSMQIGEQFF. CDR3 in DNA: TGTGCCAGCAGTTACTCGATGCAAATCGGTGAGCAGTTCTTC. The chain joins TRBV6-5 to TRBJ2-1; D is undetermined. The CDR3 extends over 14 amino acids. The ends were cut back, 0 bases at V and 9 bases at J, with 12 bases in the middle. Germline CDR1 is MNHEY and CDR2 is SVGAGI.

The chain recombines TRBV7-8 with TRBJ2-7; TRBD2 matches 7 bases. Germline V gene data show CDR1 as SGHVS and CDR2 as FQNEAQ. Unmatched junction bases numbered 16, after V lost 2 bases and J lost 6 bases. The CDR3 is made up of 17 amino acids. The CDR3: CASSLKLGRGPVGEQYF. The CDR3 DNA follows: TGTGCCAGCAGCTTAAAGTTGGGGAGGGGCCCCGTCGGCGAGCAGTACTTC.

This chain joins TRBV27 and TRBJ2-7; 13 bases agree with TRBD2. The germline CDR1 and CDR2 sequences are MNHEY and SMNVEV (reference sequence). With 0 bases clipped from V and 4 bases from J, the junction kept 9 bases outside the gene matches. There are 18 residues in the CDR3. CDR3 sequence (DNA): TGTGCCAGCAGTTTATCCCCCGGACTAGCGGGGGTCGCGTACGAGCAGTACTTC. It encodes CASSLSPGLAGVAYEQYF.

This clone was recorded only once. V is TRBV19 and J is TRBJ1-4, with D perhaps TRBD1 (5 bases). The CDR3 is made up of 15 amino acids. Germline loops: CDR1 LNHDA, CDR2 SQIVND (reference sequence). V gave up 3 bases and J gave up 6 bases, with 14 bases separating them. This CDR3 is CASSILGALDEKLFF. The CDR3 DNA reads as TGTGCCAGTAGTATCCTAGGGGCGCTTGATGAAAAACTGTTTTTT.

The V gene is TRBV2, the J gene TRBJ2-7; 8 nucleotides match TRBD2. V dropped 8 bases and J dropped 3; count of bases not matched to a gene: 6. Germline CDR1 reads SNHLY; CDR2 reads FYNNEI. CDR3 size: 13 residues. This chain's CDR3 is CASCSGSFYEQYF. The DNA of the CDR3 is TGTGCCAGCTGCAGCGGGAGTTTCTACGAGCAGTACTTC. Full variable domain (remainder filled in from reference TRBV2 and TRBJ2-7): EPEVTQTPSHQVTQMGQEVILRCVPISNHLYFYWYRQILGQKVEFLVSFYNNEISEKSEIFDDQFSVERPDGSNFTLKIRSTKLEDSAMYFCASCSGSFYEQYFGPGTRLTVT.

This clone was observed a few times. The V gene is TRBV7-2, the J gene TRBJ2-7; 12 positions agree with TRBD1. V shed 5 bases, J shed 6 bases, and the junction held 5 bases outside the gene matches. Per germline, CDR1 SGHTA and CDR2 FQGNSA. There are 14 residues in the CDR3. The CDR3 loop is CASSLRDRGLEQYF. For the CDR3, the DNA is TGTGCCAGCAGCCTAAGGGACAGGGGGCTCGAGCAGTACTTC. Complete variable domain (other parts from reference TRBV7-2 and TRBJ2-7): GAGVSQSPSNKVTEKGKDVELRCDPISGHTALYWYRQSLGQGLEFLIYFQGNSAPDKSGLPSDRFSAERTGGSVSTLTIQRTQQEDSAVYLCASSLRDRGLEQYFGPGTRLTVT.

The rearrangement links TRBV2 to TRBJ1-1; a weak D match, TRBD1 (6 bases). Germline values: CDR1 SNHLY, CDR2 FYNNEI. This CDR3 is 18 amino acids long. V was cut by 6 bases and J by 0 bases, with 23 bases left in between. CDR3 coding DNA: TGTGCCAGCAGGGGATACAGGGTAGGCATCTTTTTGAACACTGAAGCTTTCTTT. This gives the protein CASRGYRVGIFLNTEAFF. Drawing the rest from reference TRBV2 and TRBJ1-1, the complete variable domain is EPEVTQTPSHQVTQMGQEVILRCVPISNHLYFYWYRQILGQKVEFLVSFYNNEISEKSEIFDDQFSVERPDGSNFTLKIRSTKLEDSAMYFCASRGYRVGIFLNTEAFFGQGTRLTVV.

The chain couples TRBV28 to TRBJ1-1; the D is unclear. Looked up from germline, CDR1 is MDHEN and CDR2 is SYDVKM. The CDR3 runs to 13 residues. Trimming removed 6 bases at V and 1 base at J, with 9 bases between. CDR3 nucleotides: TGTGCCAGCAGGGGAGGGTGGAACACTGAAGCTTTCTTT. The encoded protein is CASRGGWNTEAFF.

The CDR3 coding sequence is TGCAGCTCGGCCGGAGGCCGTCGGGTTGATGGCTACACCTTC. It yields the protein CSSAGGRRVDGYTF. The chain links TRBV29-1 to TRBJ1-2, with D uncertain. Germline loops: CDR1 SQVTM, CDR2 ANQGSEA. CDR3 length: 14 amino acids. V was cut by 8 bases and J by 6 bases, with 22 bases left in between.

The chain carries TRBV7-9 and TRBJ1-1; 7 bases match TRBD1. With 5 bases clipped from V and 1 base from J, the junction kept 19 bases outside the gene matches. The CDR3 runs 19 residues. CDR1 is SEHNR and CDR2 is FQNEAQ in the germline V gene (reference sequence). CDR3 residues: CASSHLPGTVSLENTEAFF. The CDR3 nucleotides are TGTGCCAGCAGCCACCTTCCCGGGACAGTTTCCCTTGAGAACACTGAAGCTTTCTTT.

V is TRBV12-2 and J is TRBJ2-1; TRBD2, the table's D call, was not compared with the DNA. TRBV12-2 is an annotated pseudogene. CDR3 length equals 14 residues. The CDR3 sequence is CASRSGLCCNEQFF. The CDR3 DNA reads as TGTGCAAGTCGCTCGGGACTTTGCTGCAATGAGCAGTTCTTC.

CDR3 protein: CASSLSDRDQETQYF. CDR3 nucleotides: TGTGCCAGCAGCCTATCCGACAGGGACCAAGAGACCCAGTACTTC. V is TRBV3-1 (or the pseudogene TRBV3-2) and J is TRBJ2-5; TRBD1 agrees at 7 bases. Unmatched junction bases numbered 5, after V lost 4 bases and J lost 0 bases. This CDR3 contains 15 residues. CDR1 is LGHDT, CDR2 YNNKEL, per germline (reference sequence).

The J gene is TRBJ2-7, the V gene TRBV5-1, with TRBD1 identical over 12 bases. V was pared by 7 bases and J by 9 bases, with 14 bases of the junction left unmatched. Germline lookup yields CDR1 SGHRS and CDR2 YFSETQ. This CDR3 has 15 amino acids. The CDR3 coding sequence is TGCGCCAGCCAATTTTCGGGGACAGGGGGCCAGGGGCAGTACTTC. It yields the protein CASQFSGTGGQGQYF.

This clone was found a few times. J is TRBJ1-1 and V is TRBV5-1, with D perhaps TRBD1 (5 bases). CDR1 is SGHRS and CDR2 is YFSETQ in the germline V gene. The V end was cut by 4 bases, the J end by 3 bases, with 10 bases between. The CDR3 sequence is 13 residues long. The CDR3 here is CASSLGAHTEAFF. The CDR3 nucleotides are TGCGCCAGCAGCCTAGGGGCCCACACTGAAGCTTTCTTT.